This T cell receptor beta chain derives from a study of T cell changes during pregnancy in multiple sclerosis. Sequencing used immunoSEQ multiplex PCR; TCRdb keeps in-frame clones, though not all of them. Among roughly 40,000 clones listed, 75% to 95% were seen once. The sample holds a few counts of this clone. Germline-derived CDR1 and CDR2 are LNHDA and SQIVND (reference sequence). The CDR3 extends over 12 amino acids. V dropped 7 bases and J dropped 6 bases, with 10 bases sitting between them. This receptor was obtained from a female donor with multiple sclerosis, enrolled in a pregnancy study. This chain uses TRBV19 with TRBJ1-5; maybe TRBD1 (6 bases). The sample here was CD4+ T cells from peripheral blood mononuclear cells, taken in the third trimester of pregnancy. Here the CDR3 reads CASKGEGQPQHF. Written as DNA, the CDR3 is TGTGCCAGTAAGGGGGAGGGTCAGCCCCAGCATTTT.